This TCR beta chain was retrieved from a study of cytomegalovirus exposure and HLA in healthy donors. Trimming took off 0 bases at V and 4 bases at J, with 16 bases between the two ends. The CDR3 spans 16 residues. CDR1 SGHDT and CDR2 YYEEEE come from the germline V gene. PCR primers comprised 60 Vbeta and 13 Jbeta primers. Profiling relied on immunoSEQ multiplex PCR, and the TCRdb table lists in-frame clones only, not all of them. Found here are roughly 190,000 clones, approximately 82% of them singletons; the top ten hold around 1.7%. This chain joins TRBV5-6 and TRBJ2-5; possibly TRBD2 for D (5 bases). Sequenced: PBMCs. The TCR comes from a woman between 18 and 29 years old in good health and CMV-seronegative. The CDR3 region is CASSLDWVVAGETQYF. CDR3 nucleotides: TGTGCCAGCAGCTTGGATTGGGTGGTTGCGGGAGAGACCCAGTACTTC.